This record covers a single T cell receptor beta chain. PCR amplification relied on 60 Vbeta primers (plus 13 Jbeta primers). Method: immunoSEQ multiplex PCR; TCRdb's copy keeps in-frame clones and lacks some. The table has about 150,000 clones, around 74% seen once. This sample is part of a study of cytomegalovirus exposure and HLA in healthy donors. Sequencing was carried out using PBMCs. The receptor was derived from a man between 18 and 29 years old in good health and CMV-seronegative.

CDR3 sequence (DNA): TGTGCCAGCAGTTGGGCGGAGGGTTTCAGTTGGCAGCCCCAGCATTTT. As protein: CASSWAEGFSWQPQHF. The chain joins TRBV28 to TRBJ1-5; D gene uncertain. Between the trimmed V and J ends, which lost 4 bases and 7 bases, there was a span of 20 bases. The CDR3 runs to 16 residues. Germline-derived CDR1 and CDR2 are MDHEN and SYDVKM.